The clone carrying this T cell receptor (beta chain) has only one observation. No antigen is known for it. Generated by immunoSEQ multiplex PCR, the TCRdb table keeps only in-frame clones and is missing some. This sample has 120,000 or so clones, with approximately 89% found just once. There are 15 residues in the CDR3. From germline, CDR1 is MNHNY and CDR2 SVGAGI (reference sequence). V dropped 6 bases and J dropped 1; count of bases not matched to a gene: 4. The data derive from a study of OX40 agonist ivuxolimab in advanced cancers. The study, taken as a whole, reports: Partial responders dosed at 0.1-3.0 mg/kg displayed clonal expansion ranking among the lowest.

V usage is TRBV6-6 and J usage is TRBJ2-2; 8 positions match TRBD1. The starting material was CD4+ or CD8+ T cells sorted from blood, obtained in a trial of the OX40 agonist ivuxolimab. This TCR was sampled from an adult with an advanced solid tumor such as melanoma, head and neck, liver or kidney cancer. CDR3 DNA: TGTGCCAGCAGCCGCGGACAGGGGAACACCGGGGAGCTGTTTTTT. The encoded protein is CASSRGQGNTGELFF.